Listed below are T cell receptor beta chains from one sample, sequenced in a study of blood T cells in healthy people across ages. TCRdb re-called the 5' RACE reads with MiXCR, one entry per CDR3 protein. The sample comprises 1.5 million or so distinct CDR3 sequences, 42% of which are singletons, and 7.9% rests with the top ten. The sample consisted of blood. These receptors were taken from a woman between 18 and 29 years old in good health. Both conserved end residues are part of each CDR3. The D gene is left open where the match is weak. Clone size is given for some rows only: seen once, a few or many times, or a class if the clone is expanded.

d_call j_call clone_size v_call cdr3_aa cdr3_nt
- TRBJ1-6 - TRBV12-3/TRBV12-4 CASSGWENSPLHF TGTGCCAGCAGTGGGTGGGAAAATTCACCCCTCCACTTT
TRBD2 TRBJ2-3 few TRBV20-1 CSARPIAGNPTDTQYF TGCAGTGCTAGGCCGATAGCGGGGAACCCCACAGATACGCAGTATTTT
- TRBJ2-5 - TRBV10-3 CAISPMGVETQYF TGTGCCATCAGTCCCATGGGTGTGGAGACCCAGTACTTC
TRBD2 TRBJ2-7 - TRBV20-1 CSAKLAGLPEQYF TGCAGTGCAAAGCTAGCGGGATTGCCCGAGCAGTACTTC
TRBD1 TRBJ2-3 many TRBV7-9 CASSLGTGGQGKQYF TGTGCCAGCAGCCTAGGGACAGGGGGTCAAGGGAAGCAGTATTTT
TRBD1 TRBJ1-2 few TRBV20-1 CSARATQGVEGYTF TGCAGTGCTAGAGCAACCCAGGGGGTCGAGGGCTACACCTTC
- TRBJ2-7 - TRBV20-1 CSAKYRVDEQYF TGCAGTGCTAAGTACCGGGTAGACGAGCAGTACTTC
- TRBJ1-3 - TRBV25-1 CASSRGTGNTIYF TGTGCCAGCAGTAGGGGAACCGGAAACACCATATATTTT
- TRBJ1-4 - TRBV6-1 CASSEDPWRANEKLFF TGTGCCAGCAGCGAGGACCCTTGGCGGGCTAATGAAAAACTGTTTTTT
TRBD2 TRBJ2-7 - TRBV7-9 CASSLAVASGARRLKEQYF TGTGCCAGCAGCTTAGCGGTGGCTAGCGGGGCACGCCGACTAAAAGAGCAGTACTTC
TRBD2 TRBJ2-3 - TRBV6-5 CASSYPSRRGGNTDTQYF TGTGCCAGCAGTTACCCCTCGAGGCGGGGAGGGAATACAGATACGCAGTATTTT
- TRBJ2-7 few TRBV2 CAAAGIHYEQYF TGTGCCGCAGCCGGGATACACTACGAGCAGTACTTC
TRBD1 TRBJ1-4 - TRBV5-1 CASSSPDRGQGEKLFF TGCGCCAGCAGCTCTCCAGACAGGGGGCAAGGGGAAAAACTGTTTTTT
TRBD2 TRBJ2-7 - TRBV11-2 CASRNAGTSFIYEQYF TGTGCCAGCAGGAATGCAGGGACTAGTTTTATCTATGAGCAGTACTTC
- TRBJ2-1 - TRBV20-1 CSALHPLRNEQFF TGCAGTGCCCTTCACCCTCTCAGAAATGAGCAGTTCTTC
TRBD1 TRBJ2-3 - TRBV9 CASSPRTGGGSTDTQYF TGTGCCAGCAGCCCCCGGACAGGGGGCGGGAGCACAGATACGCAGTATTTT
TRBD2 TRBJ2-1 - TRBV7-6 CASSLRDSGTDEQFF TGTGCCAGCAGCTTGAGGGATAGCGGGACGGATGAGCAGTTCTTC
- TRBJ1-4 - TRBV20-1 CSAREWGQEKLFF TGCAGTGCTAGAGAGTGGGGCCAAGAAAAACTGTTTTTT
TRBD1 TRBJ2-5 - TRBV19 CASSSPGAGGVQGETQYF TGTGCCAGTAGTAGTCCCGGGGCAGGGGGCGTACAGGGAGAGACCCAGTACTTC
- TRBJ2-7 - TRBV30 CAWSVPAAYEQYF TGTGCCTGGAGTGTACCCGCTGCCTACGAGCAGTACTTC
- TRBJ2-7 once TRBV27 CASSLLKRKRSINEQYF TGTGCCAGCAGTTTACTAAAGCGGAAGAGGAGCATCAATGAGCAGTACTTC
TRBD2 TRBJ2-1 - TRBV3-1 CASSRGPRGGSSSYNEQFF TGTGCCAGCAGCCGGGGCCCTCGCGGGGGGTCTAGCTCCTACAATGAGCAGTTCTTC
TRBD2 TRBJ2-5 - TRBV14 CASSPTSGLGGNEQYF TGTGCCAGCAGCCCGACTAGCGGACTGGGGGGCAATGAGCAGTACTTC
TRBD1 TRBJ1-4 few TRBV20-1 CSAREWTGAIFGEKLFF TGCAGTGCTAGGGAATGGACAGGGGCCATCTTTGGAGAAAAACTGTTTTTT
TRBD2 TRBJ2-1 few TRBV2 CASTPRTSGSGADEQFF TGTGCCAGCACACCCCGGACTAGCGGGAGTGGGGCGGATGAGCAGTTCTTC
- TRBJ2-1 few TRBV21-1 CASSKGAPRRREANNEQFF TGTGCCAGCAGCAAAGGAGCCCCAAGGAGGCGGGAGGCCAACAATGAGCAGTTCTTC
TRBD1 TRBJ1-5 - TRBV29-1 CSVPARAPAVHQGVGQPQHF TGCAGCGTCCCTGCGAGGGCCCCGGCAGTGCACCAGGGGGTGGGTCAGCCCCAGCATTTT
- TRBJ2-7 few TRBV7-2 CASSPASGATTYEQYF TGTGCCAGCAGCCCCGCCTCGGGGGCGACAACCTACGAGCAGTACTTC
- TRBJ2-3 - TRBV20-1 CSAKTGPRGDTQYF TGCAGTGCTAAAACCGGGCCCCGCGGAGATACGCAGTATTTT
TRBD2 TRBJ2-3 - TRBV7-2 CASSLDLPPGGADTQYF TGTGCCAGCAGCTTAGATCTTCCCCCGGGAGGTGCGGATACGCAGTATTTT
- TRBJ1-2 - TRBV28 CASSVTTLANYGYTF TGTGCCAGCAGTGTCACGACACTTGCTAACTATGGCTACACCTTC
- TRBJ2-5 - TRBV2 CASSEQLRDPYF TGTGCCAGCAGTGAACAATTGCGGGACCCGTACTTC
- TRBJ2-3 few TRBV27 CASSLSDGTADTQYF TGTGCCAGCAGTTTGAGTGACGGGACCGCAGATACGCAGTATTTT
- TRBJ1-6 - TRBV12-3/TRBV12-4 CASSLELGLPLHF TGTGCCAGCAGTTTAGAATTGGGGCTGCCCCTCCACTTT
- TRBJ2-5 - TRBV11-1 CASSRGGEETQYF TGTGCCAGCAGCCGAGGCGGCGAAGAGACCCAGTACTTC
- TRBJ1-3 - TRBV12-3/TRBV12-4 CASIPRVRASGNTIYF TGTGCCAGCATCCCAAGGGTCCGGGCCTCTGGAAACACCATATATTTT
- TRBJ1-1 - TRBV7-9 CASSLSGGGLNTEAFF TGTGCCAGCAGCCTCTCGGGGGGAGGGTTGAACACTGAAGCTTTCTTT
- TRBJ2-2 once TRBV7-9 CASSLEVASTGELFF TGTGCCAGCAGCTTAGAGGTAGCCTCCACCGGGGAGCTGTTTTTT
- TRBJ2-7 - TRBV6-5 CASSYLRLADNSGSYEQYF TGTGCCAGCAGTTACTTGAGGCTAGCCGACAACTCCGGCTCCTACGAGCAGTACTTC
- TRBJ1-2 few TRBV6-1 CASSDPWRSVYGYTF TGTGCCAGCAGTGACCCTTGGAGGAGCGTCTATGGCTACACCTTC
- TRBJ2-3 few TRBV10-3 CAISISDWGTDTQYF TGTGCCATCAGTATTAGCGATTGGGGCACAGATACGCAGTATTTT